The present TCR beta chain was sequenced within a study of blood T cells in healthy people across ages. Primed by a sample-barcoded 5' primer and a J-beta primer mix, a second PCR proceeded for about 6 to 12 cycles. TCRdb used MiXCR to reprocess the 5' RACE reads, holding one entry per CDR3 protein. The data contain over a million distinct CDR3 sequences, 45% of them singletons. Roughly 9.5 milliliters of peripheral blood were drawn from each donor into EDTA-treated tubes. This clonotype has a handful of counts. The CDR3 length is 11 residues. V lost 10 bases, J lost 7 bases, and 10 bases lay in between. Germline V CDR1 and CDR2: MNHNS, SASEGT.

The sequence derives from a woman aged 60 to 75 in good health. The sample was blood. V gene TRBV6-1 combines with J gene TRBJ2-2; no definite D call. CDR3 DNA: TGTGCCATCCGGCCTGGCGGGGAGCTGTTTTTT. Translation: CAIRPGGELFF.